This T cell receptor (beta chain) was recovered during a study of blood T cell repertoires in COVID-19. Using immunoSEQ multiplex PCR, the repertoire was profiled, and TCRdb retains in-frame clones only, with some absent. The repertoire includes approximately 240,000 clones, roughly 87% of them detected once, and over 6% sits in the top ten. The CDR3 loop spans 14 amino acids. Germline V gives CDR1 GTSNPN, CDR2 SVGIG (reference sequence). J gave up 3 bases and V 3 bases, and 3 bases lay outside the gene matches. This sequence was found in a woman in her twenties or thirties with acute COVID-19. Specimen: PBMCs or T cells enriched from blood (not recorded which). The chain combines TRBV30 with TRBJ2-7, with 12 nucleotides matching TRBD1. Here the CDR3 DNA reads TGTGCCTGGAGGGGGACAGGGGGCTTCTACGAGCAGTACTTC. Encoded protein: CAWRGTGGFYEQYF.